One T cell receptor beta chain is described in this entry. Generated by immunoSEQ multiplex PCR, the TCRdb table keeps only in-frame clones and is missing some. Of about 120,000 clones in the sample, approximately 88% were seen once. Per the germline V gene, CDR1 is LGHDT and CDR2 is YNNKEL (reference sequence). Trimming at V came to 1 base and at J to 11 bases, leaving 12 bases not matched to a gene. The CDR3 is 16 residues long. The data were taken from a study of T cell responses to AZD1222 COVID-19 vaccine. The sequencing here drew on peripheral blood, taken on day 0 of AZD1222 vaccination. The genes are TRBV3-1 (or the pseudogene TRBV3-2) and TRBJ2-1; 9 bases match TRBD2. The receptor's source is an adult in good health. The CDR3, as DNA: TGTGCCAGCAGCCAAGGATTAGGCGGGGGGGCGGGACAGCAGTTCTTC. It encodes CASSQGLGGGAGQQFF.